Below, 15 T cell receptor beta chains from the same sample are listed, as sequenced in a study of T and B cells in COVID-19 patients. Multiplex PCR with BIOMED2 TRB-A/B primer pools amplified TRB rearrangements. TCRdb re-called the multiplex PCR reads through MiXCR, storing one row per CDR3 protein. The sample carries over 10,000 distinct CDR3 sequences, around 30% recorded once. Blood genomic DNA input for TRB amplification was roughly 220-500 ng. The sequenced material came from blood. Receptor source: a human donor who had recovered from COVID-19.

This clonotype is categorized as medium-sized. This chain uses TRBV5-5 with TRBJ2-3, with D tentatively TRBD2 (6 bases). The CDR3 runs 15 residues. CDR1 is SGHKS, CDR2 YYEKEE, per germline (reference sequence). The V and J ends lost 3 bases and 1 base respectively, with 12 bases between them. The CDR3 coding sequence is TGTGCCAGCAGCTCGTTGACTAGAGGCACAGATACGCAGTATTTT. It translates to CASSSLTRGTDTQYF.

As concerns this clonotype: One junction end does not reproduce the germline sequence, and a read error may be involved. This chain's CDR3 is CASSPYSSSTDTQYF. Here the CDR3 DNA reads TGCGCCAGCAGCCCTTACTCCAGTAGCACAGATACGCAGTATTTT. This chain uses TRBV5-6 with TRBJ2-3; D is unresolved. The germline CDR1 and CDR2 sequences are SGHDT and YYEEEE. This CDR3 is built from 15 residues. Using reference TRBV5-6 and TRBJ2-3 for the parts outside the CDR3, the full variable domain is DAGVTQSPTHLIKTRGQQVTLRCSPKSGHDTVSWYQQALGQGPQFIFQYYEEEERQRGNFPDRFSGHQFPNYSSELNVNALLLGDSALYLCASSPYSSSTDTQYFGPGTRLTVL.

This clonotype is termed medium-sized. In nucleotides, the CDR3 is TGCAGCGTTGAGATTCGAGCGGGAACTGCAGATACGCAGTATTTT. It encodes CSVEIRAGTADTQYF. This sequence joins TRBV29-1 and TRBJ2-3; 7 nucleotides line up with TRBD2. Germline assignment: CDR1 SQVTM and CDR2 ANQGSEA. The CDR3 extends over 15 amino acids. V shed 3 bases and J 4 bases; nucleotides not matched to a gene: 10.

The V and J genes are TRBV24-1 and TRBJ2-5; 11 bases map to TRBD1. Per germline, CDR1 KGHDR and CDR2 SFDVKD. Trimming at V came to 4 bases and at J to 4 bases, leaving 4 bases not matched to a gene. The CDR3 is 15 residues long. The CDR3: CATSDPGTGGETQYF. The CDR3 coding sequence is TGTGCCACCAGTGACCCCGGGACAGGGGGAGAGACCCAGTACTTC.

Points on this clonotype: This could be a read error, since a much larger clone is one nucleotide away. This sequence joins TRBV6-5 and TRBJ2-1; unclear D gene. The ends were cut back, 5 bases at V and 10 bases at J, with 15 bases in the middle. The CDR3 is made up of 13 amino acids. The V gene's germline CDR1 is MNHEY and CDR2 SVGAGI. Here the CDR3 DNA reads TGTGCCAGCAGTGGTGACACAACCTACGAGCAGTTCTTC. Its translation: CASSGDTTYEQFF.

The V call is TRBV30, the J call TRBJ2-7; tentatively, D is TRBD2 (6 bases). The CDR3 covers 12 residues. Germline CDR1 is GTSNPN and CDR2 is SVGIG (reference sequence). Trimming took 4 bases from V and 6 from J, leaving 13 bases between them. CDR3 nucleotide sequence: TGTGCCTGGACGGGGGAAGCAGGCGAGCAGTACGTC. Protein: CAWTGEAGEQYV.

This clonotype was picked up a small number of times. The chain carries TRBV11-3 and TRBJ2-5; D is unresolved. This CDR3 spans 12 amino acids. Germline CDR1 SGHNT, CDR2 YENEEA. Deletions cut 6 bases from V and 7 bases from J, with 12 bases between. The CDR3 region is CASSLDVGTQYF. CDR3 bases: TGTGCCAGCAGTCTGGATGTGGGGACCCAGTACTTC.

CDR3 region: CASSLGQGGGRVGETQYF. CDR3 DNA sequence: TGTGCCAGCAGCCTGGGGCAGGGTGGCGGGAGGGTGGGGGAGACCCAGTACTTC. This sequence joins TRBV7-2 and TRBJ2-5; TRBD2 aligns across 9 bases. The trim removed 5 bases at V and 5 bases at J, leaving 18 bases unmatched. This CDR3 spans 18 amino acids. Germline CDR1 SGHTA, CDR2 FQGNSA.

In its sample, this clonotype was seen a few times. This chain links TRBV6-2 or TRBV6-3 with TRBJ2-7; 8 bases line up with TRBD2. Germline V gene data show CDR1 as MNHEY and CDR2 as SVGEGT. V gave up 4 bases and J gave up 2 bases; unmatched junction bases: 4. The CDR3 length is 14 residues. Here the CDR3 reads CASSFSGTAYEQYV. CDR3 in DNA: TGTGCCAGCAGTTTTAGCGGGACCGCCTACGAGCAGTACGTC.

J is TRBJ1-1 and V is TRBV29-1, with unresolved D. The CDR3 runs to 14 residues. V lost 7 bases to trimming and J lost 1 base, with 16 bases between them. CDR1 and CDR2 from the germline V gene are SQVTM and ANQGSEA. CDR3 nucleotides: TGCAGCGCTTCCCGGGCCCTCTCGAACACTGAAGCTTTCTTT. It specifies CSASRALSNTEAFF.

This clonotype was counted a few times. This rearrangement joins TRBV14 to TRBJ2-3; D is possibly TRBD2 (5 bases). The germline CDR1 and CDR2 sequences are SGHDN and FVKESK. The germline V and J ends were trimmed by 2 bases and 3 bases, with 12 bases remaining between them. This CDR3 has 15 residues. CDR3 bases: TGTGCCAGCAGCCAAAACCTAGCCCGGACAGATACGCAGTATTTT. Translated, it gives CASSQNLARTDTQYF.

This clonotype was seen many times. J is TRBJ1-2 and V is TRBV29-1, with 7 bases aligning to TRBD1. Losses at the gene ends were 7 bases for V and 10 bases for J; bases not matched to a gene: 9. The germline gives CDR1 SQVTM, CDR2 ANQGSEA. The CDR3 has 11 residues. CDR3 protein: CSAGDRGYYTF. The CDR3 nucleotides are TGCAGCGCCGGGGACAGAGGTTACTACACCTTC. Complete variable domain (other parts from reference TRBV29-1 and TRBJ1-2): SAVISQKPSRDICQRGTSLTIQCQVDSQVTMMFWYRQQPGQSLTLIATANQGSEATYESGFVIDKFPISRPNLTFSTLTVSNMSPEDSSIYLCSAGDRGYYTFGSGTRLTVV.

In regard to this clonotype: The junction departs from germline at one end; a sequencing error may be responsible. The rearrangement uses TRBV6-5 and TRBJ2-1; 12 bases align to TRBD2. Germline V gives CDR1 MNHEY, CDR2 SVGAGI. The CDR3 sequence is 13 residues long. For the CDR3, the DNA is TGTGCCAGCCGTGGGCTAGCGGGAGGGCCTAAGCTCTTC. It codes for CASRGLAGGPKLF.

The chain has TRBV20-1 and TRBJ2-1; 7 bases map to TRBD2. The V gene's germline CDR1 is DFQATT and CDR2 SNEGSKA (reference sequence). This CDR3 is built from 17 residues. The junction had 16 bases not matched to a gene; V was cut back by 8 bases and J by 0 bases. This chain's CDR3 is CSLRALRERSSYNEQFF. The CDR3 coding sequence is TGCAGTCTAAGGGCCCTGCGGGAGCGGAGCTCCTACAATGAGCAGTTCTTC.

The chain has TRBV6-5 and TRBJ1-5; D not resolved. Trimming took 6 bases from V and 2 from J, leaving 8 bases between them. The CDR3 runs 13 residues. The germline gives CDR1 MNHEY, CDR2 SVGAGI. CDR3 amino acids: CASRKDRNQPQHF. The CDR3 DNA reads TGTGCCAGCAGGAAGGACCGCAATCAGCCCCAGCATTTT.